A single sample gave rise to the 4 T cell receptor beta chains below, sequenced in a study of blood T cell repertoires in COVID-19. The table came from immunoSEQ multiplex PCR; TCRdb's copy has only in-frame clones and leaves some out. Here the sample spans roughly 250,000 clones, roughly three quarters being singletons. Source material: peripheral blood. All receptors come from a woman in her thirties or forties with active or convalescent COVID-19.

In this sample, this clone turned up a few times. The V gene is TRBV7-6, the J gene TRBJ2-1; 11 bases align to TRBD2. Germline CDR1 reads SGHVS; CDR2 reads FNYEAQ. The trim removed 5 bases at V and 7 bases at J, leaving 4 bases unmatched. The CDR3 length is 14 residues. This chain's CDR3 is CASSLSGGVNEQFF. CDR3 nucleotide sequence: TGTGCCAGCAGCCTTAGCGGGGGGGTAAATGAGCAGTTCTTC.

For the CDR3, the DNA is TGTGCCAGTAGTTTTCGGACAGGGGGGAACACCGGGGAGCTGTTTTTT. Translated: CASSFRTGGNTGELFF. The rearrangement links TRBV19 to TRBJ2-2, with TRBD1 identical over 10 bases. The CDR3 is 16 amino acids. Unmatched junction bases numbered 4, after V lost 5 bases and J lost 1 base. The V gene's germline CDR1 is LNHDA and CDR2 SQIVND (reference sequence).

The J gene is TRBJ1-2, the V gene TRBV6-1; D is perhaps TRBD1 (6 bases). The V gene's germline CDR1 is MNHNS and CDR2 SASEGT. Trimming took 2 bases from V and 5 from J, leaving 12 bases between them. The CDR3 loop spans 14 amino acids. CDR3 nucleotides: TGTGCCAGCAGTGAATCGGACAGCGTTTATGGCTACACCTTC. Protein product: CASSESDSVYGYTF.

CDR3 residues: CASTQGGYGYTF. DNA of the CDR3: TGTGCCAGCACTCAAGGGGGTTATGGCTACACCTTC. V and J are TRBV12-3 or TRBV12-4 and TRBJ1-2, with D perhaps matching TRBD1 (6 bases). CDR3 length equals 12 residues. V was trimmed by 7 bases and J by 5 bases, leaving 11 bases between them.